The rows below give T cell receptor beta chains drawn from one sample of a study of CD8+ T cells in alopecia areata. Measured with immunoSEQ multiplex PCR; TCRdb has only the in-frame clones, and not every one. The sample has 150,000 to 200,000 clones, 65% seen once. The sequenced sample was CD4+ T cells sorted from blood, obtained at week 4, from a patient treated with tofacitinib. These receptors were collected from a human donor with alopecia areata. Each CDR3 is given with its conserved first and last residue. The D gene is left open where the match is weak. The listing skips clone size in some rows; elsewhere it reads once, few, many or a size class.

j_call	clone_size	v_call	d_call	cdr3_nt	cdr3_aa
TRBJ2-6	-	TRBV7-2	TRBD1	TGTGCCAGCAGCTCGGGACAGGTGACCTCTGGGGCCAACGTCCTGACTTTC	CASSSGQVTSGANVLTF
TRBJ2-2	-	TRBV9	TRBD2	TGTGCCAGCAGCGGCCGGGGGGGCGGCACCGGGGAGCTGTTTTTT	CASSGRGGGTGELFF
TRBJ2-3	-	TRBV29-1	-	TGCAGCGTGGGGGCACGGGGTGGAGGCACAGATACGCAGTATTTT	CSVGARGGGTDTQYF
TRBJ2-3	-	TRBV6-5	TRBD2	TGTGCCAGCAGTTACGCGCTAGCGGGCCTTACGCAGTATTTT	CASSYALAGLTQYF
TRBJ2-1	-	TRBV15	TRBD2	TGTGCCACCAGCTCGACTAGCGGGGGGGCCTACAATGAGCAGTTCTTC	CATSSTSGGAYNEQFF
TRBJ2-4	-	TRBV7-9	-	TGTGCCAGCAGCTTGGCGACAGATGGGGCCAAAAACATTCAGTACTTC	CASSLATDGAKNIQYF
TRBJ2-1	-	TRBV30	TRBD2	TGTGCCTGGAGTGTACTTCGCGGGGGGGCCGGCGATGAGCAGTTCTTC	CAWSVLRGGAGDEQFF
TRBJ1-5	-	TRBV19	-	TGTGCCAGTAGTCCAAGGGTGGGGCAGCCCCAGCATTTT	CASSPRVGQPQHF
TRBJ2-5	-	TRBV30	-	TGTGCCTGGAGCAAATCACAAGAGACCCAGTACTTC	CAWSKSQETQYF
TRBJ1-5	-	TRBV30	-	TGTGCCTGCTGTTATACCAATCAGCCCCAGCATTTT	CACCYTNQPQHF
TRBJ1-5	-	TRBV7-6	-	TGTGCCAGCAGCTTGGACACAAATCAGCCCCAGCATTTT	CASSLDTNQPQHF
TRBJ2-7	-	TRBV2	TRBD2	TGTGCCATCTGCCTAGCGGGGGGAAAAGAGCAGTACTTC	CAICLAGGKEQYF
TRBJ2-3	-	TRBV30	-	TGTGCTTCACGGGGTGTAGATACGCAGTATTTT	CASRGVDTQYF
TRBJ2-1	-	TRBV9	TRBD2	TGTGCCAGCAGCGCAATCGGGACTAGCGGCAATGAGCAGTTCTTC	CASSAIGTSGNEQFF
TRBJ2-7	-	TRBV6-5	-	TGTGCCAGCAGTACCCCAGGTTCCTACGAGCAGTACTTC	CASSTPGSYEQYF
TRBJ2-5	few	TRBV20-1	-	TGCAGTGCTGCCGATACGGAGACCCAGTACTTC	CSAADTETQYF
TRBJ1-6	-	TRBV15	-	TGTGCCACCAGTCAGAGGCTCAAAAATTCACCCCTCCACTTT	CATSQRLKNSPLHF
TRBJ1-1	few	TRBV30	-	TGTGCCTGGATATCTGGCAGGACCTTTATAGCGAACACTGAAGCTTTCTTT	CAWISGRTFIANTEAFF
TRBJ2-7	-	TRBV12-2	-	TGTGCAAGTCGCCCCCAGACAGGGGGCAGTTCCTACGAGCAGTACTTC	CASRPQTGGSSYEQYF
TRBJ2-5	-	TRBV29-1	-	TGCAGCGTTGGACCGAGCCAAGAGACCCAGTACTTC	CSVGPSQETQYF
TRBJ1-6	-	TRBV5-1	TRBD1	TGCGCCAGCAGCCCACAAGGCCAGGGGGACAATTCACCCCTCCACTTT	CASSPQGQGDNSPLHF
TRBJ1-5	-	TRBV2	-	TGTGCCAGCAGTGAAGGAGGGGCGACCGGTCAGCCCCAGCATTTT	CASSEGGATGQPQHF
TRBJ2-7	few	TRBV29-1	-	TGCAGCGTTGGAGAATACGAGCAGTACTTC	CSVGEYEQYF
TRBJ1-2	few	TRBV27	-	TGTGCCAGCAGTGAAAACACCGGCGATGGCTACACCTTC	CASSENTGDGYTF
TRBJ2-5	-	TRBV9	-	TGTGCCAGCAGCGTCGAGGGAGTCCTAAAGACCCAGTACTTC	CASSVEGVLKTQYF
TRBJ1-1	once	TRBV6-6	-	TGTGCCAGCAGCGATGGGGTGAACACTGAAGCTTTCTTT	CASSDGVNTEAFF
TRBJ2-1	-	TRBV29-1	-	TGCAGCGTTGCCTCCTACAATGAGCAGTTCTTC	CSVASYNEQFF
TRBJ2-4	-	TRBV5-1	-	TGCGCCAGCAGCTTAGGAGGCAGGGAAAACATTCAGTACTTC	CASSLGGRENIQYF
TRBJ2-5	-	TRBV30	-	TGTGCCTGGGGACACTTTCAAGAGACCCAGTACTTC	CAWGHFQETQYF
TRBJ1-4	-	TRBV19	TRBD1	TGTGCCAGTATGAGGGGACAGGGGGAAAAACTGTTTTTT	CASMRGQGEKLFF
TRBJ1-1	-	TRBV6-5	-	TGTGCCAGCAGTTACTCGTTTGCAAGGAACACTGAAGCTTTCTTT	CASSYSFARNTEAFF
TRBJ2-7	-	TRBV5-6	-	TGTGCCAGCAGCCGGGACCCCACGGGAGAGCAGTACTTC	CASSRDPTGEQYF
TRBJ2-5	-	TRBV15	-	TGTGCCACCAGCGCGAGGAGTGGGGAGACCCAGTACTTC	CATSARSGETQYF
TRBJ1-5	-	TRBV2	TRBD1	TGTGCCAGCACGGGACAGTCTGGGGATCAGCCCCAGCATTTT	CASTGQSGDQPQHF
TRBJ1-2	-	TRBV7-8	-	TGTGCCAGCAGCTTTCAGGGTACCTATGGCTACACCTTC	CASSFQGTYGYTF
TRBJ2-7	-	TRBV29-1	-	TGCAGCGCCGGGACGACCTTCTACGAGCAGTACTTC	CSAGTTFYEQYF
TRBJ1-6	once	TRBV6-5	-	TGTGCCAGCAGCCAAGAGGGGAGGTATAATTCACCCCTCCACTTT	CASSQEGRYNSPLHF
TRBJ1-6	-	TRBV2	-	TGTGCCAGCAGTGGAAATCGAGGGGGCTCCTATAATTCACCCCTCCACTTT	CASSGNRGGSYNSPLHF